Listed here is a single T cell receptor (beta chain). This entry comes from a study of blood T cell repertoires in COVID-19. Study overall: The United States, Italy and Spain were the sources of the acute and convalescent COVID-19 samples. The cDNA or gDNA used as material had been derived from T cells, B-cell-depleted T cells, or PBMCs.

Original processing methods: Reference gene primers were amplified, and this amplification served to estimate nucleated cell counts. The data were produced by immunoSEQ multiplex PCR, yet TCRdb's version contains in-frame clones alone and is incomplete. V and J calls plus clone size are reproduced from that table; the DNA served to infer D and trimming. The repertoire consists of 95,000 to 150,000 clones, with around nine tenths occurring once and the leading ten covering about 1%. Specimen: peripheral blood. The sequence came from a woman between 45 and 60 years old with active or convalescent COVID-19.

The CDR3 region is CASRVRQGPNISYEQYF. Here the CDR3 DNA reads TGTGCCAGCAGAGTCAGACAGGGACCAAACATCTCCTACGAGCAGTACTTC. The chain recombines TRBV28 with TRBJ2-7; the match to TRBD1 covers 7 bases. Germline values: CDR1 MDHEN, CDR2 SYDVKM. The CDR3 contains 17 residues. Unmatched junction bases numbered 14, after V lost 6 bases and J lost 0 bases.